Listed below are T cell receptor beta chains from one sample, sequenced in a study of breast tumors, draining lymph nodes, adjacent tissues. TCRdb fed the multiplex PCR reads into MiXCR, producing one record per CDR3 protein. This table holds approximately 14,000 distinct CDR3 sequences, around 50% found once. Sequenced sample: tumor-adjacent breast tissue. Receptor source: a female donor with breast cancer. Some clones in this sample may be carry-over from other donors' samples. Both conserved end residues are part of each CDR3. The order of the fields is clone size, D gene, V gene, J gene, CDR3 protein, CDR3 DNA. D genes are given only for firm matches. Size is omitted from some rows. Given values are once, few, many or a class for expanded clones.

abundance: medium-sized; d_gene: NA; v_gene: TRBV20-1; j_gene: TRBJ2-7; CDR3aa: CSARAGGPYEQYF; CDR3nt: TGCAGTGCTAGGGCCGGAGGGCCCTACGAGCAGTACTTC
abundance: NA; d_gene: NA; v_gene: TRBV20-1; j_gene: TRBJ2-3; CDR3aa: CSARDFGSCTQYF; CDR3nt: TGCAGTGCTAGAGATTTCGGTTCATGCACGCAGTATTTT
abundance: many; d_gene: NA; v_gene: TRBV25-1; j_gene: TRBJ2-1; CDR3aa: CASNRGSLGRQFF; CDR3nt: TGTGCCAGCAACCGAGGCAGTTTGGGGCGGCAGTTCTTC
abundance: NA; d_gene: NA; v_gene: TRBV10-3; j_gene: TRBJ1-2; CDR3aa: CAIRTEGYGYTF; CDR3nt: TGTGCCATCAGGACCGAGGGCTATGGCTACACCTTC
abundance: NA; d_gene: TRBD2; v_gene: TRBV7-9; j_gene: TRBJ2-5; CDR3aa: CASSPELAGQEAQYF; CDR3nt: TGTGCCAGCAGCCCCGAGCTAGCGGGCCAAGAGGCCCAGTACTTC
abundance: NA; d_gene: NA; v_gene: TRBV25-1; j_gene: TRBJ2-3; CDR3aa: CASTEAGQTDTQYF; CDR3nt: TGTGCCAGCACCGAGGCGGGACAAACAGATACGCAGTATTTT
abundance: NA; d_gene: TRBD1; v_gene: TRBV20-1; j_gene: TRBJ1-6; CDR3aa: CSAPLDRGNSPLHF; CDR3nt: TGCAGTGCGCCCTTAGACAGGGGCAATTCACCCCTCCACTTT
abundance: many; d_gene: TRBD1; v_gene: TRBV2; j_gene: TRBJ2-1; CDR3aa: CASSEGQGAVNEQFF; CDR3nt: TGTGCCAGCAGTGAAGGACAGGGGGCGGTAAATGAGCAGTTCTTC
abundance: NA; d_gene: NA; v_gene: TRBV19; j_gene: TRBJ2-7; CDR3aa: CASSPEPFSYEQYF; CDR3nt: TGTGCCAGTTCCCCGGAACCGTTCTCCTACGAGCAGTACTTC
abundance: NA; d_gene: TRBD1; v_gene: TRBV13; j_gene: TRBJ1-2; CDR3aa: CASSSSGTGANYGYTF; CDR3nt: TGTGCCAGCAGCTCCTCCGGGACAGGGGCTAACTATGGCTACACCTTC